Listed here are 4 T cell receptor beta chains from one sample, sequenced in a study of a mutant IDH1 vaccine in newly diagnosed glioma. No cognate antigen is known for these TCRs. The time point denotes: week 35, safety follow-up. A 20-mer mutant IDH1 peptide at 300 ug was injected subcutaneously with topical imiquimod. Here immunoSEQ multiplex PCR was the method, and the copy in TCRdb shows in-frame clones only, minus some. Among tens of thousands of clones listed, roughly 90% were seen once. The sample here was PBMCs, taken from a glioma patient whose treatment included an IDH1 peptide vaccine. The receptors derive from a man aged 40-49 years with glioma.

This chain joins TRBV4-1 and TRBJ1-5, with D hard to call. The germline CDR1 and CDR2 sequences are MGHRA and YSYEKL. V shed 1 base and J shed 9 bases, with 10 bases lying between them. CDR3 size: 13 residues. The CDR3 reads CASSQANSPPQHF. As DNA, the CDR3 is TGCGCCAGCAGCCAAGCCAACTCCCCGCCCCAGCATTTT.

CDR3 bases: TGTGCCAGCTGCCGGGACACCAATCAGCCCCAGCATTTT. Its protein is CASCRDTNQPQHF. J is TRBJ1-5 and V is TRBV7-2; tentative D call: TRBD1 (6 bases). Deletions cut 8 bases from V and 3 bases from J, with 11 bases between. The CDR3 covers 13 residues. Germline CDR1 reads SGHTA; CDR2 reads FQGNSA.

This rearrangement joins TRBV7-9 to TRBJ2-7; 9 bases agree with TRBD1. The CDR3 runs 15 residues. The germline gives CDR1 SEHNR, CDR2 FQNEAQ (reference sequence). V was pared by 5 bases and J by 4 bases, with 9 bases of the junction left unmatched. The CDR3 loop reads CASSELAGTGYEQYF. For the CDR3, the DNA is TGTGCCAGCAGCGAGCTGGCCGGGACAGGGTACGAGCAGTACTTC.

This clone came up a few times. V is TRBV9 and J is TRBJ1-1; D may be TRBD1 (6 bases). Trimming cost V 0 bases and J 7 bases, with 13 bases left between them. CDR3 length: 14 residues. Germline V CDR1 and CDR2: SGDLS, YYNGEE. The CDR3 sequence: CASSVAGRTVEAFF. In DNA, the CDR3 is TGTGCCAGCAGCGTAGCTGGACGGACAGTTGAAGCTTTCTTT.